These 24 T cell receptor beta chains were all obtained from the same sample, sequenced in a study of T cells in Graves' hyperthyroidism and ophthalmopathy (dated by TCRdb to between 2018 and 2021). Libraries were prepared through multiplex PCR. The listed sequencing device is Illumina HiSeq 2000. The TCR beta CDR3 regions were amplified from the RNA transcripts. The first round of RT-PCR for the TCR CDR3 was performed with the HTBI primer set and the Qiagen OneStep RT-PCR kit. In TCRdb, the public reads were trimmed at Q25 with fastp and aligned with MiXCR, with productive beta chains retained. Rows merge per CDR3 protein into single entries with the most common DNA and genes. This sample comprises fewer than 850,000 distinct CDR3 sequences, around 15% of them detected only once. About 14% of the sample is taken by the ten largest. The specimen sequenced was blood. The receptors derive from a man between 45 and 60 years old with Graves' hyperthyroidism.

The rearrangement joins TRBV18 to TRBJ1-1, with unresolved D. Germline V lookup: CDR1 KGHSH, CDR2 LQKENI. Trimming pared 4 bases from V and 7 bases from J, leaving 10 bases between. The CDR3 contains 12 residues. This CDR3 is CASSREGIEAFF. For the CDR3, the DNA is TGTGCCAGCTCACGGGAAGGTATTGAAGCTTTCTTT.

In its sample, this clonotype was seen a few times. The rearrangement uses TRBV19 and TRBJ1-2; D gene unclear. The CDR3 totals 13 residues. The germline V gene has CDR1 LNHDA and CDR2 SQIVND (reference sequence). Deletions cut 2 bases from V and 6 bases from J, with 10 bases between. This chain's CDR3 is CASSIIPRHGYTF. CDR3 DNA sequence: TGTGCCAGTAGTATAATTCCTCGGCATGGCTACACCTTC.

This clonotype was seen ten or more times. The chain recombines TRBV7-2 with TRBJ1-2; D call uncertain. CDR1 is SGHTA and CDR2 is FQGNSA in the germline V gene. The germline V and J ends were trimmed by 1 base and 4 bases, with 10 bases remaining between them. The CDR3 contains 14 residues. This CDR3 is CASSLEAQTYGYTF. The DNA for the CDR3 is TGTGCCAGCAGCTTAGAGGCGCAGACCTATGGCTACACCTTC.

Concerning this clonotype: Compared with germline, one end of the junction differs, possibly owing to a read error. The chain combines TRBV9 with TRBJ2-4; no clear D gene. The V gene's germline CDR1 is SGDLS and CDR2 YYNGEE. The CDR3 consists of 12 residues. The CDR3 region has the DNA TGTGCCAGCAGCGTAGGGTCGCGACCCCCGGACTTC. This gives the protein CASSVGSRPPDF.

V and J are TRBV29-1 and TRBJ2-7; 8 bases line up with TRBD1. The CDR3 consists of 16 residues. Unmatched junction bases numbered 11, after V lost 0 bases and J lost 4 bases. CDR1 and CDR2 from the germline V gene are SQVTM and ANQGSEA. The CDR3 region has the DNA TGCAGCGTTGAAGATAGGGGCAGGGGGCGCGGGTACGAGCAGTACTTC. It codes for CSVEDRGRGRGYEQYF.

This clonotype has ten or more counts. This sequence joins TRBV5-1 and TRBJ2-7; 11 positions match TRBD1. The J segment lost 2 bases and the V segment lost 4 bases, leaving 5 bases of the junction unmatched. This CDR3 has 15 residues. Germline CDR1 reads SGHRS; CDR2 reads YFSETQ. The CDR3 nucleotides read TGCGCCAGCAGCCGTGGACAGGGGGCAACCTACGAGCAGTACTTC. It codes for CASSRGQGATYEQYF.

This clonotype occurred a few times. V usage is TRBV18 and J usage is TRBJ2-2, with TRBD2 as a possible D gene (6 bases). The V gene's germline CDR1 is KGHSH and CDR2 LQKENI. The CDR3 consists of 14 residues. The V and J ends lost 3 bases and 5 bases respectively, with 10 bases between them. In DNA form, the CDR3 reads TGTGCCAGCTCACCGGCGGGAAGAACCGGGGAGCTGTTTTTT. It codes for CASSPAGRTGELFF.

As for this clonotype: One end of the junction is discordant with germline, which a read error may explain. The J gene is TRBJ1-1, the V gene TRBV19; D not resolved. The germline gives CDR1 LNHDA, CDR2 SQIVND (reference sequence). This CDR3 comprises 13 residues. The CDR3 nucleotides read TGTGCCAGTAGTATAGCCATGAAAACTGAAGCTTTCTTT. Protein sequence: CASSIAMKTEAFF.

This clonotype was found many times. The chain recombines TRBV2 with TRBJ2-7; 9 nucleotides match TRBD1. This CDR3 region has 14 residues. Trimming cost V 5 bases and J 3 bases; bases outside gene matches: 5. In germline, CDR1 is SNHLY, CDR2 FYNNEI. DNA of the CDR3: TGTGCCAGCAGTCCCGGGACAGGGATCTACGAGCAGTACTTC. Protein: CASSPGTGIYEQYF.

This sequence joins TRBV4-3 and TRBJ2-5; D is ambiguous. Germline lookup yields CDR1 LGHNA and CDR2 YSLEER. The CDR3 consists of 11 residues. V was clipped by 10 bases and J by 5 bases, with 11 bases between them. DNA for the CDR3: TGCGCCACCCCTCTATCCGAGACCCAGTACTTC. Its protein is CATPLSETQYF.

The gene calls are TRBV7-9 and TRBJ2-5, with a possible D match to TRBD2 (7 bases). V lost 4 bases to trimming and J lost 4 bases, with 19 bases between them. The CDR3 extends over 16 amino acids. Per the germline V gene, CDR1 is SEHNR and CDR2 is FQNEAQ (reference sequence). CDR3 in DNA: TGTGCCAGCAGCTACGGGGGGCAGGGTGGTATAGAGACCCAGTACTTC. It yields the protein CASSYGGQGGIETQYF.

This clonotype was seen many times. The V and J genes are TRBV12-3 or TRBV12-4 and TRBJ2-1, with 8 bases that match TRBD2. V shed 5 bases, J shed 7 bases, and the junction held 10 bases outside the gene matches. This CDR3 has 15 residues. CDR3 nucleotide sequence: TGTGCCAGCAGTAAAGCGGGAGAGACACAAAATGAGCAGTTCTTC. This sequence encodes CASSKAGETQNEQFF.

In its sample, this clonotype was seen many times. This chain links TRBV2 with TRBJ2-7, with 13 bases fitting TRBD2. The CDR3 loop spans 15 amino acids. Germline V gene sequence: CDR1 SNHLY, CDR2 FYNNEI. The J segment lost 6 bases and the V segment lost 4 bases, leaving 6 bases of the junction unmatched. Written as DNA, the CDR3 is TGTGCCAGCAGTGGTCGGACTAGCGGGAGTAGCGAGCAGTACTTC. It codes for CASSGRTSGSSEQYF.

In its sample, this clonotype was seen a few times. This chain links TRBV4-3 with TRBJ1-5; D is undetermined. V was clipped by 0 bases and J by 3 bases, with 9 bases between them. The CDR3 is made up of 15 amino acids. The germline V gene has CDR1 LGHNA and CDR2 YSLEER. In DNA, the CDR3 is TGCGCCAGCAGCCAAGATGGGTGGTCCAATCAGCCCCAGCATTTT. Its protein is CASSQDGWSNQPQHF.

This clonotype was seen at least ten times. The rearrangement uses TRBV11-2 and TRBJ1-4; TRBD1 might be the D (6 bases). There are 15 residues in the CDR3. Germline V gene data show CDR1 as SGHAT and CDR2 as FQNNGV. V dropped 3 bases and J dropped 6 bases, with 14 bases sitting between them. The CDR3 DNA is TGTGCCAGCAGCTTTGGTCCACAGGGCGATGAAAAACTGTTTTTT. It encodes CASSFGPQGDEKLFF.

This clonotype was seen at least ten times. The genes are TRBV6-1 and TRBJ1-2, with unresolved D. V lost 1 base and J 4 bases, leaving 7 bases between the germline ends. The germline V gene has CDR1 MNHNS and CDR2 SASEGT. The CDR3 has 13 amino acids. CDR3 sequence: CASSEGRLYGYTF. In nucleotides, the CDR3 is TGTGCCAGCAGTGAAGGACGGCTCTATGGCTACACCTTC.

This clonotype was counted many times. The chain uses TRBV28 and TRBJ2-7; D gene ambiguous. Trimming took off 2 bases at V and 3 bases at J, with 11 bases between the two ends. This CDR3 is 14 amino acids long. Germline-derived CDR1 and CDR2 are MDHEN and SYDVKM. CDR3 nucleotides: TGTGCCAGCAGTTTACGGAGTCAGTACTACGAGCAGTACTTC. Amino acids: CASSLRSQYYEQYF. Drawing the rest from reference TRBV28 and TRBJ2-7, the complete variable domain is DVKVTQSSRYLVKRTGEKVFLECVQDMDHENMFWYRQDPGLGLRLIYFSYDVKMKEKGDIPEGYSVSREKKERFSLILESASTNQTSMYLCASSLRSQYYEQYFGPGTRLTVT.

This clonotype was seen many times. The chain uses TRBV28 and TRBJ2-7; no definite D call. Between the trimmed V and J ends, which lost 4 bases and 3 bases, there was a span of 7 bases. CDR3 length: 12 amino acids. Germline values: CDR1 MDHEN, CDR2 SYDVKM. The chain's CDR3 is CASSYRNYEQYF. CDR3 DNA: TGTGCCAGCAGTTATCGAAACTACGAGCAGTACTTC.

Ten or more counts support this clonotype. In nucleotides, the CDR3 is TGCGCCAGCAGCTCGGACAATAGCTACGAGCAGTACTTC. It specifies CASSSDNSYEQYF. The genes are TRBV5-1 and TRBJ2-7; D is perhaps TRBD1 (5 bases). V lost 3 bases to trimming and J lost 3 bases, with 10 bases between them. The CDR3 runs 13 residues. Germline V CDR1 and CDR2: SGHRS, YFSETQ.

This clonotype came up many times. This chain joins TRBV28 and TRBJ2-7, with a possible D match to TRBD1 (5 bases). The V gene lost 4 bases and the J gene lost 1 base, with 17 bases spanning the gap. Looked up from germline, CDR1 is MDHEN and CDR2 is SYDVKM. This CDR3 is built from 16 residues. CDR3 sequence (DNA): TGTGCCAGCAGTTCCCACTCCCGGACAACTTCCTACGAGCAGTACTTC. This sequence encodes CASSSHSRTTSYEQYF.

With respect to this clonotype: This may be a read error, as it is one base from a much larger clone. The chain carries TRBV3-1 and TRBJ2-4; D is perhaps TRBD1 or TRBD2 (5 bases each). The CDR3 is made up of 15 amino acids. Looked up from germline, CDR1 is LGHDT and CDR2 is YNNKEL (reference sequence). DNA of the CDR3: TGTGCCAGCAGCCAACGGGACGGCCGAGGGAACATTCAGTGCTTC. This translates into CASSQRDGRGNIQCF. Full variable domain (rest looked up from reference TRBV3-1 and TRBJ2-4): DTAVSQTPKYLVTQMGNDKSIKCEQNLGHDTMYWYKQDSKKFLKIMFSYNNKELIINETVPNRFSPKSPDKAHLNLHINSLELGDSAVYFCASSQRDGRGNIQCFGAGTRLSVL.

The V gene is TRBV3-1, the J gene TRBJ1-4, with D perhaps TRBD1 (5 bases). The germline gives CDR1 LGHDT, CDR2 YNNKEL (reference sequence). The length of the CDR3 is 16 residues. Trimming pared 0 bases from V and 0 bases from J, leaving 8 bases between. The chain's CDR3 is CASSQDTGTTNEKLFF. CDR3 nucleotides: TGTGCCAGCAGCCAAGATACAGGCACAACTAATGAAAAACTGTTTTTT.

The rearrangement uses TRBV25-1 and TRBJ2-1, with D hard to call. Germline V gene data show CDR1 as MGHDK and CDR2 as SYGVNS. CDR3 length: 15 amino acids. V gave up 2 bases and J gave up 3 bases, with 11 bases separating them. The CDR3: CASSELGRNYNEQFF. The CDR3 coding sequence is TGTGCCAGCAGTGAACTAGGACGGAACTACAATGAGCAGTTCTTC.

The rearrangement uses TRBV5-1 and TRBJ2-7, with TRBD2 matching 7 bases. Trimming at V came to 3 bases and at J to 1 base, leaving 13 bases not matched to a gene. CDR3 length equals 17 residues. Germline CDR1 is SGHRS and CDR2 is YFSETQ. CDR3 coding DNA: TGCGCCAGCAGCTCCCCCGACGGGAGGCCCCTTTCCTACGAGCAGTACTTC. Translated: CASSSPDGRPLSYEQYF.